This passage covers 14 T cell receptor beta chains from one sample sequenced in a study of blood T cells in healthy people across ages. Primed by a sample-barcoded 5' primer and a J-beta primer mix, a second PCR proceeded for 7 to 11 cycles. Each CDR3 protein is one row after TCRdb ran MiXCR on the 5' RACE reads. The sample yields around 1.7 million distinct CDR3 sequences, approximately 30% seen once. The sequencing sample was made of blood. These receptors originate from a woman in her 30s in good health.

There are a few counts of this clonotype. The chain uses TRBV5-1 and TRBJ2-1; D is possibly TRBD2 (8 bases). V was clipped by 4 bases and J by 5 bases, with 19 bases between them. Looked up from germline, CDR1 is SGHRS and CDR2 is YFSETQ. The CDR3 is 16 amino acids. The chain's CDR3 is CASSQGGLREDNEQFF. CDR3 DNA sequence: TGCGCCAGCAGCCAGGGGGGGTTGCGGGAGGACAATGAGCAGTTCTTC.

The table lists this clonotype with many counts. The chain links TRBV28 to TRBJ1-2; 8 positions agree with TRBD1. With 8 bases clipped from V and 1 base from J, the junction kept 9 bases outside the gene matches. CDR3 size: 15 residues. The germline V gene has CDR1 MDHEN and CDR2 SYDVKM. CDR3 nucleotides: TGTGCCAGCTGGACAGGGAAGTCCTTTAACTATGGCTACACCTTC. It yields the protein CASWTGKSFNYGYTF.

V gene TRBV5-1 combines with J gene TRBJ1-2; TRBD1 matches at 10 bases. The V and J ends lost 4 bases and 3 bases, in that order; junction bases with no gene match: 6. The germline gives CDR1 SGHRS, CDR2 YFSETQ. CDR3 length: 15 residues. The CDR3 DNA is TGCGCCAGCAGCGCGGGACAGGGGAGAGACTATGGCTACACCTTC. This encodes CASSAGQGRDYGYTF. Full variable domain (rest looked up from reference TRBV5-1 and TRBJ1-2): KAGVTQTPRYLIKTRGQQVTLSCSPISGHRSVSWYQQTPGQGLQFLFEYFSETQRNKGNFPGRFSGRQFSNSRSEMNVSTLELGDSALYLCASSAGQGRDYGYTFGSGTRLTVV.

As for this clonotype: An end of the junction differs from the germline gene, which may be a read error. The chain uses TRBV6-2 or TRBV6-3 and TRBJ2-5, with D tentatively TRBD1 (6 bases). CDR3 size: 15 residues. Germline-derived CDR1 and CDR2 are MNHEY and SVGEGT. The CDR3 is CASSYLRDNQGTQYF. CDR3 DNA: TGTGCCAGCAGTTACTTGAGGGACAACCAAGGGACCCAGTACTTC.

This clonotype was counted ten times or more. A junction boundary mismatches the germline segment, possibly from a read error. The chain recombines TRBV5-1 with TRBJ2-7; D not certain. CDR3 length: 13 residues. Germline V CDR1 and CDR2: SGHRS, YFSETQ. The CDR3 coding sequence is TGTGCCAGCAGCTTAGCTAGCTCCTACGAGCAGTACTTC. Protein product: CASSLASSYEQYF.

This clonotype has just a few counts. The rearrangement links TRBV7-7 to TRBJ2-1, with no clear D. Germline lookup yields CDR1 SSHAT and CDR2 FNYEAQ (reference sequence). CDR3 length equals 14 residues. The V end was cut by 5 bases, the J end by 2 bases, with 10 bases between. The CDR3 nucleotides are TGTGCCAGCAGCAAGAGTGGGACCTACAATGAGCAGTTCTTC. It is translated as CASSKSGTYNEQFF.

Ten or more counts support this clonotype. The chain employs TRBV20-1 and TRBJ2-5, with 10 bases lining up with TRBD2. Germline values: CDR1 DFQATT, CDR2 SNEGSKA (reference sequence). Germline trimming cut 3 bases from V and 2 bases from J; bases unmatched to any gene: 3. CDR3 length: 14 amino acids. The CDR3 spells CSARPLAGQETQYF. CDR3 nucleotide sequence: TGCAGTGCTAGGCCACTAGCGGGACAAGAGACCCAGTACTTC.

The CDR3 reads CASSKDRYTDTQYF. The CDR3 region has the DNA TGTGCCAGCAGTAAAGACAGATACACAGATACGCAGTATTTT. The chain combines TRBV11-3 with TRBJ2-3, with a tentative D call TRBD1 (5 bases). The CDR3 spans 14 residues. The germline V gene has CDR1 SGHNT and CDR2 YENEEA. V lost 6 bases, J lost 2 bases, and 12 bases lay in between.

As DNA, the CDR3 is TGTGCCATCTCCTCCATCGCAGACCCGAAAGAGACCCAGTACTTC. This gives the protein CAISSIADPKETQYF. The chain has TRBV10-3 and TRBJ2-5; the D is unclear. The germline V gene encodes CDR1 ENHRY and CDR2 SYGVKD. V was pared by 8 bases and J by 3 bases, with 19 bases between. The CDR3 has 15 amino acids.

The rearrangement uses TRBV7-2 and TRBJ1-5; 10 nucleotides match TRBD1. CDR3 size: 15 residues. Germline values: CDR1 SGHTA, CDR2 FQGNSA. V trimming: 8 bases; J trimming: 7 bases; junction bases outside the gene matches: 11. The CDR3: CASASGTGEVQPQHF. CDR3 DNA sequence: TGTGCCAGCGCATCCGGGACAGGGGAAGTACAGCCCCAGCATTTT.

This chain connects TRBV11-2 to TRBJ2-2, with TRBD1 matching over 9 bases. CDR3 length equals 17 residues. V shed 6 bases and J 6 bases; nucleotides not matched to a gene: 14. Germline lookup yields CDR1 SGHAT and CDR2 FQNNGV. The CDR3 DNA reads as TGTGCCAGCAGTTCAACCGGGACAGGGTTCGAAGCCGGGGAGCTGTTTTTT. As protein: CASSSTGTGFEAGELFF.

This clonotype was picked up a small number of times. The rearrangement joins TRBV7-8 to TRBJ2-1; 11 bases are a match to TRBD2. V lost 1 base, J lost 7 bases, and 6 bases stayed unmatched. CDR3 length equals 16 residues. Per germline, CDR1 SGHVS and CDR2 FQNEAQ. For the CDR3, the DNA is TGTGCCAGCAGCTTAGGTCTAGCGGGAGGAAAAAATGAGCAGTTCTTC. It translates to CASSLGLAGGKNEQFF.

This clonotype was seen many times. V is TRBV7-6 and J is TRBJ2-1, with a possible D match to TRBD2 (7 bases). The CDR3 extends over 15 amino acids. Between the trimmed V and J ends, which lost 4 bases and 8 bases, there was a span of 18 bases. Germline values: CDR1 SGHVS, CDR2 FNYEAQ. CDR3 in DNA: TGTGCCAGCAGCTCGATAGGGGGAGCGGGGTATGAGCAGTTCTTC. This sequence encodes CASSSIGGAGYEQFF.

This clonotype was found many times. The V and J genes are TRBV6-6 and TRBJ2-7; 9 nucleotides line up with TRBD1. CDR3 length: 14 residues. CDR1 and CDR2 (germline): MNHNY, SVGAGI (reference sequence). V lost 6 bases to trimming and J lost 4 bases; unmatched junction nucleotides: 7. CDR3 protein: CASSSGTGQYEQYF. The CDR3 DNA sequence: TGTGCCAGCAGCTCCGGGACAGGGCAATACGAGCAGTACTTC.